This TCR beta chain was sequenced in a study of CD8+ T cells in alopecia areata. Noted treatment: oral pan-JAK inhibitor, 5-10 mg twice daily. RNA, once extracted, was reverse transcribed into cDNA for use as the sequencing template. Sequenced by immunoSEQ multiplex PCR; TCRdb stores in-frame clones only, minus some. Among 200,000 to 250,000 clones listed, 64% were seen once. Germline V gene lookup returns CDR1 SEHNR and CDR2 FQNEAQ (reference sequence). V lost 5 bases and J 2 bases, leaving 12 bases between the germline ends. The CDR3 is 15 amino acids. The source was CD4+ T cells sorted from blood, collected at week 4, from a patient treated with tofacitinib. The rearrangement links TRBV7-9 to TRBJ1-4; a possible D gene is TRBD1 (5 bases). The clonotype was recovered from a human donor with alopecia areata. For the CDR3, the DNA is TGTGCCAGCAGCGCGCAGGGAGTCACTAATGAAAAACTGTTTTTT. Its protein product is CASSAQGVTNEKLFF.